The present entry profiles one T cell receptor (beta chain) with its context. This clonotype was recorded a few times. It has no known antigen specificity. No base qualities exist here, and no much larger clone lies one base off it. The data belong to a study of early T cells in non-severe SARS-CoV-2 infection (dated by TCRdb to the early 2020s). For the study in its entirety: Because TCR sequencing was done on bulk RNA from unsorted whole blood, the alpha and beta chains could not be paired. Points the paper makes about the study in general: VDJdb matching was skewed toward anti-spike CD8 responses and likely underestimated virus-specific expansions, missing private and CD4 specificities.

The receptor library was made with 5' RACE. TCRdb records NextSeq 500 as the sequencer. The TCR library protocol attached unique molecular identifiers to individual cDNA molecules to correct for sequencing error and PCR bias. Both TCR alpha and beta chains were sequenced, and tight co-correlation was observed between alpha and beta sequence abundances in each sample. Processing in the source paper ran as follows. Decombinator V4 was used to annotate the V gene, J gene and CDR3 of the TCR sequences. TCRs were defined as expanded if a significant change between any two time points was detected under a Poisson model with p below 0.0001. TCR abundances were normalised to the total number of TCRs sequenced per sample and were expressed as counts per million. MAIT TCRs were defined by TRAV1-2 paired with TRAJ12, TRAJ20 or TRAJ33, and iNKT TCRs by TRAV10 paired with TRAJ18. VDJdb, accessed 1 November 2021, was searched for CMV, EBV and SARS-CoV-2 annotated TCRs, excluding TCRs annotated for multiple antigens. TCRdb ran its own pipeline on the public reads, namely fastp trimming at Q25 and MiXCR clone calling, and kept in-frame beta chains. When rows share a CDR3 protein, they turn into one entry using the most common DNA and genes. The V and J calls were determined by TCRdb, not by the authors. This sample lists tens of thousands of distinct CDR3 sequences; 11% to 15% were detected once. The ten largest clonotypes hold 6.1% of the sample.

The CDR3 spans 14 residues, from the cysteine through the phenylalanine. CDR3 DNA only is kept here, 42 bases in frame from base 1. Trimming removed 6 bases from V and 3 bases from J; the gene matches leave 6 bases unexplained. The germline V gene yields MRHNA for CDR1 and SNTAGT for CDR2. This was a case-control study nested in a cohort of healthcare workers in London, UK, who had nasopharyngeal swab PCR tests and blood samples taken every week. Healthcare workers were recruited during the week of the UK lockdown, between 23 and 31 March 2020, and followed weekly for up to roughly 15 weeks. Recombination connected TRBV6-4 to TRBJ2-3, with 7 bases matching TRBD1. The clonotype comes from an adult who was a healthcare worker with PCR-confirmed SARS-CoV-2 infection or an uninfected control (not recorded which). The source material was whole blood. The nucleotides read TGTGCCAGCAGAACCTCGACAGGGACAGATACGCAGTATTTT. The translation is CASRTSTGTDTQYF.